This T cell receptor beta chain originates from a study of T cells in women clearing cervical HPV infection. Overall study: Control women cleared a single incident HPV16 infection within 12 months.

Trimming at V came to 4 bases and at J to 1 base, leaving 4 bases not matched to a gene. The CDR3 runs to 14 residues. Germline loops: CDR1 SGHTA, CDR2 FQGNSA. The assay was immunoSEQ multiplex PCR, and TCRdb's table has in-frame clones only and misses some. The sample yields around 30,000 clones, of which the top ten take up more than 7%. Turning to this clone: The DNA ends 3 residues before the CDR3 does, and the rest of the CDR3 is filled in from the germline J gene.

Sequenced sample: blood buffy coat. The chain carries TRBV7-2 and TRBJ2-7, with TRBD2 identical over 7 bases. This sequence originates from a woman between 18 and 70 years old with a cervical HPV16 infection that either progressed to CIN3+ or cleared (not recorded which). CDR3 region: CASSWGGGSYEQYF. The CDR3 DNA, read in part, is TGTGCCAGCAGCTGGGGCGGGGGTTCCTACGAG. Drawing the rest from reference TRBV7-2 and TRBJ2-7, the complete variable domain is GAGVSQSPSNKVTEKGKDVELRCDPISGHTALYWYRQSLGQGLEFLIYFQGNSAPDKSGLPSDRFSAERTGGSVSTLTIQRTQQEDSAVYLCASSWGGGSYEQYFGPGTRLTVT.